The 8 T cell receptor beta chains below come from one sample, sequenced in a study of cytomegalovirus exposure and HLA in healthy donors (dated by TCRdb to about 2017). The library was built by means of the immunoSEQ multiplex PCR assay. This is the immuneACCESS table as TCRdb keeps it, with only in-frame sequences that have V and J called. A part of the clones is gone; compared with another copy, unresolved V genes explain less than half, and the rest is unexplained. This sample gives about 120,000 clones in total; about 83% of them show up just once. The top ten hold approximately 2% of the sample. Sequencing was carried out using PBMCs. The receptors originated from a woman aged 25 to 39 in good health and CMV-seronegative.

The CDR3 region has the DNA TGTGCCAGCAGCTTTGCTGGGTCAGGGGGGTTCTCCTACGAGCAGTACTTC. Translated, it gives CASSFAGSGGFSYEQYF. The rearrangement joins TRBV7-9 to TRBJ2-7; a possible D gene is TRBD1 (7 bases). V was shortened by 3 bases and J by 0 bases, with 18 bases between the two germline ends. The germline V gene has CDR1 SEHNR and CDR2 FQNEAQ (reference sequence). The CDR3 sequence is 17 residues long.

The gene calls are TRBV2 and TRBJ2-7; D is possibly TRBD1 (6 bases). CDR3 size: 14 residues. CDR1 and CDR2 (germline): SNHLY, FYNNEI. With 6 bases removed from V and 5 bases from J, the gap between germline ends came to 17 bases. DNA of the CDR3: TGTGCCAGCAGGGGGGCGAGGGGCCTAGACGAGCAGTACTTC. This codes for CASRGARGLDEQYF.

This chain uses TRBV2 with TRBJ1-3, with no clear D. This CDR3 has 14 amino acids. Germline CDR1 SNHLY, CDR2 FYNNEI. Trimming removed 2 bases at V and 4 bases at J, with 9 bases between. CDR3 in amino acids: CASSERGQGNTIYF. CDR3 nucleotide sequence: TGTGCCAGCAGTGAACGTGGGCAGGGAAACACCATATATTTT.

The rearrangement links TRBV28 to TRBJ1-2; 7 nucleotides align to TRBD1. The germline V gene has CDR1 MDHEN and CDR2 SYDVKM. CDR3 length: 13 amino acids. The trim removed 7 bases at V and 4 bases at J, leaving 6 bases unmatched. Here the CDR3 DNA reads TGTGCCAGCAAGCCAGGGGGGAGCTATGGCTACACCTTC. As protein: CASKPGGSYGYTF.

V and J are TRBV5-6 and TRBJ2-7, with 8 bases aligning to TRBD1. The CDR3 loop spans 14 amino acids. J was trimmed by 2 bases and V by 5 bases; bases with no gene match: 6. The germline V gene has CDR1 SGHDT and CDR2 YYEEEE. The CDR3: CASRRDRWAYEQYF. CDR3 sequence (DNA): TGTGCCAGCAGGCGGGACAGGTGGGCCTACGAGCAGTACTTC.

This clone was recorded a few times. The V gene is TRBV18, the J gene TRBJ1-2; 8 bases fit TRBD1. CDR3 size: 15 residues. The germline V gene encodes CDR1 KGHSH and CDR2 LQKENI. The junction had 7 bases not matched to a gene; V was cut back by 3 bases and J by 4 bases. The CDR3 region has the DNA TGTGCCAGCTCACCCGAGCTGACAGGGGTCTATGGCTACACCTTC. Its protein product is CASSPELTGVYGYTF.

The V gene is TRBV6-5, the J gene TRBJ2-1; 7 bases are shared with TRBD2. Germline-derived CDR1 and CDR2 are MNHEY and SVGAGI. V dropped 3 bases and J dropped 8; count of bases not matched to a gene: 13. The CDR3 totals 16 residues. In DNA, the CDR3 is TGTGCCAGCAGTTATGCCCTCCTCGGGGGGACCGATGAGCAGTTCTTC. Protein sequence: CASSYALLGGTDEQFF.

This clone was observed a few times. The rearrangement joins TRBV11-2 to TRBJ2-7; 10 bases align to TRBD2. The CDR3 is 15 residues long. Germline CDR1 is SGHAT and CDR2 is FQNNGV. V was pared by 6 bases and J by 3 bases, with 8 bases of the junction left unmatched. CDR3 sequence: CASSRSGGPNYEQYF. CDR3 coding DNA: TGTGCCAGCAGTCGTAGCGGGGGGCCCAACTACGAGCAGTACTTC.